This passage covers 14 T cell receptor beta chains from one sample sequenced in a study of response to subunit inactivated influenza vaccine. TCRdb analysed the RT-PCR reads with MiXCR anew, one entry per CDR3 protein. The sample consists of roughly 540,000 distinct CDR3 sequences, under 25% of them appearing once. These sequences were also reported in another study, on T cells expressing NK-cell markers. As that report states: UMIs accompanied the 5'RACE template switching by which TCR beta cDNA was made.

Sequenced material: CD4+ T cells sorted from PBMCs, taken about 13 days after vaccination. The origin of the receptors is a man over 45 who received an inactivated influenza vaccine.

The chain couples TRBV20-1 to TRBJ2-1, with 8 positions matching TRBD2. Per the germline V gene, CDR1 is DFQATT and CDR2 is SNEGSKA (reference sequence). CDR3 length equals 13 residues. Germline trimming cut 3 bases from V and 9 bases from J; bases unmatched to any gene: 7. CDR3 amino acids: CSASGGAVGEQFF. The CDR3 nucleotides read TGCAGTGCTAGCGGGGGGGCCGTAGGTGAGCAGTTCTTC.

This clonotype has only a few counts. The chain recombines TRBV10-3 with TRBJ1-6; weak D call: TRBD1 (5 bases). The CDR3 is made up of 13 amino acids. CDR1 is ENHRY and CDR2 is SYGVKD in the germline V gene. V was trimmed by 3 bases and J by 7 bases, leaving 7 bases between them. The CDR3 coding sequence is TGTGCCATCAGTGACGAGGGGAATTCACCCCTCCACTTT. As protein: CAISDEGNSPLHF.

The DNA for the CDR3 is TGTGCCAGCAGTTTATGGGCAGGATTACGGCCTAATGAGCAGTTCTTC. Residues: CASSLWAGLRPNEQFF. The rearrangement links TRBV27 to TRBJ2-1; no firm D call. The CDR3 runs to 16 residues. V was cut by 1 base and J by 7 bases, with 17 bases left in between. The V gene's germline CDR1 is MNHEY and CDR2 SMNVEV (reference sequence).

This clonotype was found a few times. V is TRBV29-1 and J is TRBJ2-3, with TRBD2 matching over 9 bases. The CDR3 contains 17 residues. Per germline, CDR1 SQVTM and CDR2 ANQGSEA. V was pared by 4 bases and J by 1 base, with 12 bases of the junction left unmatched. CDR3 sequence reads: CSVGAIGREGGTDTQYF. The CDR3 bases are TGCAGCGTTGGGGCTATAGGGCGGGAGGGGGGCACAGATACGCAGTATTTT.

This clonotype was recorded a few times. The rearrangement links TRBV29-1 to TRBJ2-7; weak D call: TRBD1 (6 bases). This CDR3 region has 13 residues. Trimming shortened V by 5 bases and J by 3 bases, and 14 bases separated the two germline ends. CDR1 is SQVTM, CDR2 ANQGSEA, per germline. CDR3: CSVKGGNYYEQYF. CDR3 DNA sequence: TGCAGCGTTAAAGGGGGAAACTACTACGAGCAGTACTTC.

The rearrangement links TRBV20-1 to TRBJ2-3; 9 bases line up with TRBD2. With V trimmed by 7 bases and J by 8 bases, 16 bases remained unmatched. The CDR3 totals 15 residues. Per the germline V gene, CDR1 is DFQATT and CDR2 is SNEGSKA (reference sequence). CDR3 residues: CSEGRREGIFSTQYF. CDR3 coding DNA: TGCAGTGAAGGAAGGCGGGAGGGCATTTTCTCTACGCAGTATTTT.

The chain joins TRBV28 to TRBJ2-7; D is possibly TRBD2 (6 bases). Germline V gene sequence: CDR1 MDHEN, CDR2 SYDVKM. With 7 bases removed from V and 0 bases from J, the gap between germline ends came to 10 bases. CDR3 length: 13 amino acids. This CDR3 reads CASNGTPSYEQYF. In DNA, the CDR3 is TGTGCCAGCAACGGGACTCCCTCCTACGAGCAGTACTTC.

This clonotype was observed a handful of times. The chain has TRBV20-1 and TRBJ1-5; no clear D gene. With 6 bases removed from V and 3 bases from J, the gap between germline ends came to 15 bases. Germline lookup yields CDR1 DFQATT and CDR2 SNEGSKA (reference sequence). The CDR3 consists of 14 residues. The CDR3 DNA follows: TGCAGTGCAGAGATGGGGTGGGACAATCAGCCCCAGCATTTT. This gives the protein CSAEMGWDNQPQHF.

The rearrangement joins TRBV20-1 to TRBJ1-1; D is possibly TRBD1 (6 bases). The ends were cut back, 3 bases at V and 0 bases at J, with 23 bases in the middle. The CDR3 spans 18 residues. The germline CDR1 and CDR2 sequences are DFQATT and SNEGSKA (reference sequence). CDR3 in amino acids: CSASSSYRVERMNTEAFF. CDR3 DNA: TGCAGTGCTAGTTCTTCATACAGGGTTGAAAGGATGAACACTGAAGCTTTCTTT.

The chain employs TRBV29-1 and TRBJ2-5, with TRBD1 matching over 7 bases. The CDR3 is 14 amino acids. Germline loops: CDR1 SQVTM, CDR2 ANQGSEA. V lost 4 bases, J lost 4 bases, and 9 bases stayed unmatched. CDR3 nucleotide sequence: TGCAGCGTTGCGCCAGGGGGTATTTCAGAGACCCAGTACTTC. Translation gives CSVAPGGISETQYF.

This chain uses TRBV28 with TRBJ2-1; 9 nucleotides line up with TRBD2. V lost 0 bases and J lost 6; bases outside the gene matches: 3. The CDR3 is 15 residues long. Per the germline V gene, CDR1 is MDHEN and CDR2 is SYDVKM. The CDR3 protein is CASSLWRRGGNEQFF. The DNA for the CDR3 is TGTGCCAGCAGTTTATGGAGGCGGGGGGGCAATGAGCAGTTCTTC. The full variable domain, completed using reference TRBV28 and TRBJ2-1, is DVKVTQSSRYLVKRTGEKVFLECVQDMDHENMFWYRQDPGLGLRLIYFSYDVKMKEKGDIPEGYSVSREKKERFSLILESASTNQTSMYLCASSLWRRGGNEQFFGPGTRLTVL.

This clonotype came up a few times. The gene calls are TRBV20-1 and TRBJ2-5, with 14 bases fitting TRBD2. The V and J ends lost 6 bases and 0 bases, in that order; junction bases with no gene match: 6. The V gene's germline CDR1 is DFQATT and CDR2 SNEGSKA (reference sequence). The CDR3 contains 16 residues. The CDR3 bases are TGCAGTGCCCGCGGGACTAGCGGGAGAAACCAAGAGACCCAGTACTTC. It specifies CSARGTSGRNQETQYF.

J is TRBJ1-2 and V is TRBV10-3, with TRBD1 matching 7 bases. CDR1 and CDR2 (germline): ENHRY, SYGVKD. The junction had 11 bases not matched to a gene; V was cut back by 0 bases and J by 4 bases. This CDR3 has 17 residues. The CDR3 DNA follows: TGTGCCATCAGTGAGTCGGGGGTACAGGGGATGCCCTATGGCTACACCTTC. Translated, it gives CAISESGVQGMPYGYTF.

In this sample, this clonotype turned up a few times. The J gene is TRBJ2-3, the V gene TRBV12-3 or TRBV12-4; the D is unclear. The CDR3 sequence is 16 residues long. The ends were cut back, 1 base at V and 4 bases at J, with 15 bases in the middle. CDR3 loop: CASSLGNQAPPDTQYF. CDR3 nucleotides: TGTGCCAGCAGTTTAGGGAACCAGGCCCCACCAGATACGCAGTATTTT.